The 15 T cell receptor beta chains listed next were all sequenced from one sample in a study of T-cell reconstitution after alpha-beta-depleted transplantation in children. The authors prepared the TCRbeta library with unique molecular identifiers. TCRdb re-derived calls from the PCR reads in MiXCR, one entry per CDR3 protein. The data contain nearly 400,000 distinct CDR3 sequences, around 21% of them singletons. The sample was PBMCs from the stem cell graft donor, taken from the stem cell graft. These receptors were obtained from a human donor who donated a stem cell graft to a child with acute myeloid leukemia.

J is TRBJ2-3 and V is TRBV20-1; the D is unclear. Germline assignment: CDR1 DFQATT and CDR2 SNEGSKA (reference sequence). The CDR3 spans 13 residues. Trimming shortened V by 5 bases and J by 0 bases, and 9 bases separated the two germline ends. As DNA, the CDR3 is TGCAGTGCTTACTCCTCTAGCACAGATACGCAGTATTTT. It specifies CSAYSSSTDTQYF.

This chain connects TRBV5-1 to TRBJ2-1; TRBD1 agrees at 7 bases. Germline-derived CDR1 and CDR2 are SGHRS and YFSETQ. The CDR3 is made up of 14 amino acids. V lost 2 bases, J lost 7 bases, and 6 bases stayed unmatched. The CDR3: CASSFTGVWNEQFF. The CDR3 region has the DNA TGCGCCAGCAGCTTTACAGGGGTCTGGAATGAGCAGTTCTTC.

This sequence joins TRBV2 and TRBJ2-3, with 8 bases fitting TRBD1. Trimming took 2 bases from V and 1 from J; bases not matched to a gene: 2. This CDR3 has 15 amino acids. CDR1 and CDR2 from the germline V gene are SNHLY and FYNNEI. This CDR3 is CASSEQGAGTDTQYF. The CDR3 DNA reads as TGTGCCAGCAGTGAACAGGGGGCCGGCACAGATACGCAGTATTTT.

The chain joins TRBV7-6 to TRBJ2-2; D gene uncertain. Germline lookup yields CDR1 SGHVS and CDR2 FNYEAQ. The V end lost 5 bases, the J end lost 0 bases, and 10 bases lay between the germline ends. The CDR3 covers 15 residues. CDR3 sequence reads: CASSKTNTNTGELFF. The CDR3 coding sequence is TGTGCCAGCAGCAAGACGAACACGAACACCGGGGAGCTGTTTTTT.

This clonotype was counted ten times or more. The J gene is TRBJ2-7, the V gene TRBV21-1; TRBD1 is taken as the D call from the table, unchecked against the DNA. TRBV21-1 is classified as a pseudogene. CDR3 size: 10 residues. CDR3 amino acids: CPAGGHEQYF. The CDR3 DNA follows: TGTCCAGCGGGCGGCCACGAGCAGTACTTC.

The chain has TRBV24-1 and TRBJ2-3; 10 bases line up with TRBD2. Unmatched junction bases numbered 4, after V lost 0 bases and J lost 5 bases. The CDR3 is 16 residues long. CDR1 and CDR2 (germline): KGHDR, SFDVKD. The CDR3 region is CATSDLTSGNVDTQYF. CDR3 DNA sequence: TGTGCCACCAGTGATTTGACTAGCGGGAATGTAGATACGCAGTATTTT.

The chain links TRBV29-1 to TRBJ2-3, with a weak D call TRBD2 (6 bases). The CDR3 runs to 13 residues. Trimming removed 6 bases from V and 3 bases from J, with 13 bases in between. CDR1 is SQVTM and CDR2 is ANQGSEA in the germline V gene. As DNA, the CDR3 is TGCAGCGTCGAGGGGCTAGCGACAGATACGCAGTATTTT. Its translation: CSVEGLATDTQYF.

This clonotype was seen a few times. The chain recombines TRBV28 with TRBJ2-7; a possible D gene is TRBD1 (6 bases). In germline, CDR1 is MDHEN, CDR2 SYDVKM. This CDR3 is built from 16 residues. With 5 bases removed from V and 6 bases from J, the gap between germline ends came to 23 bases. The CDR3 sequence is CASSLRQAGLSGEQYF. CDR3 DNA: TGTGCCAGCAGTCTCCGACAGGCGGGCCTCTCCGGCGAGCAGTACTTC.

The sample holds many counts of this clonotype. V and J are TRBV20-1 and TRBJ1-5, with 8 bases identical to TRBD1. The germline V gene encodes CDR1 DFQATT and CDR2 SNEGSKA (reference sequence). The CDR3 totals 15 residues. V lost 5 bases to trimming and J lost 0 bases; unmatched junction nucleotides: 6. CDR3 DNA: TGCAGTGCTCCGCGGACAGGGACTAGCAATCAGCCCCAGCATTTT. This codes for CSAPRTGTSNQPQHF.

This clonotype was seen only a few times. The V call is TRBV5-6, the J call TRBJ2-1, with 7 bases fitting TRBD2. Germline CDR1 reads SGHDT; CDR2 reads YYEEEE. The CDR3 sequence is 14 residues long. The V segment lost 8 bases and the J segment 0 bases; nucleotides outside the gene matches: 5. CDR3 sequence: CASQTSDSYNEQFF. In DNA, the CDR3 is TGTGCCAGTCAAACTAGCGACTCCTACAATGAGCAGTTCTTC.

The chain joins TRBV29-1 to TRBJ2-7, with D possibly being TRBD1 (5 bases). The CDR3 sequence is 15 residues long. Trimming removed 1 base at V and 3 bases at J, with 16 bases between. From germline, CDR1 is SQVTM and CDR2 ANQGSEA. DNA of the CDR3: TGCAGCGTTGAAGGCTCCCCGGGCAGGGACTACGAGCAGTACTTC. This sequence encodes CSVEGSPGRDYEQYF.

The chain combines TRBV24-1 with TRBJ1-2; the D gene is possibly TRBD1 (5 bases). V lost 6 bases and J lost 4, with 8 bases in between. Germline V CDR1 and CDR2: KGHDR, SFDVKD. The CDR3 consists of 12 residues. The CDR3 sequence is CATSSQGYGYTF. The CDR3 nucleotides are TGTGCCACCAGTTCGCAGGGCTATGGCTACACCTTC.

J is TRBJ1-3 and V is TRBV5-1; D not resolved. Per the germline V gene, CDR1 is SGHRS and CDR2 is YFSETQ. V was clipped by 4 bases and J by 2 bases, with 10 bases between them. This CDR3 is 14 amino acids long. In nucleotides, the CDR3 is TGCGCCAGCAGCGGCACAGAGGCTGGAAACACCATATATTTT. This sequence encodes CASSGTEAGNTIYF.

This chain uses TRBV6-2 or TRBV6-3 with TRBJ2-7, with D possibly being TRBD2 (5 bases). This CDR3 has 13 residues. Germline CDR1 reads MNHEY; CDR2 reads SVGEGT. V lost 7 bases to trimming and J lost 2 bases, with 12 bases between them. Here the CDR3 reads CASTRVNPYEQYF. DNA for the CDR3: TGTGCCAGCACGAGGGTTAACCCCTACGAGCAGTACTTC.

This clonotype was recorded many times. The chain has TRBV7-2 and TRBJ2-1; TRBD1 matches 10 bases. This CDR3 contains 16 residues. Germline assignment: CDR1 SGHTA and CDR2 FQGNSA. V lost 7 bases to trimming and J lost 6 bases; unmatched junction nucleotides: 12. The CDR3 DNA reads as TGTGCCAGCACCCCAGCGGGGACAGGGGCGATCAATGAGCAGTTCTTC. Protein: CASTPAGTGAINEQFF.